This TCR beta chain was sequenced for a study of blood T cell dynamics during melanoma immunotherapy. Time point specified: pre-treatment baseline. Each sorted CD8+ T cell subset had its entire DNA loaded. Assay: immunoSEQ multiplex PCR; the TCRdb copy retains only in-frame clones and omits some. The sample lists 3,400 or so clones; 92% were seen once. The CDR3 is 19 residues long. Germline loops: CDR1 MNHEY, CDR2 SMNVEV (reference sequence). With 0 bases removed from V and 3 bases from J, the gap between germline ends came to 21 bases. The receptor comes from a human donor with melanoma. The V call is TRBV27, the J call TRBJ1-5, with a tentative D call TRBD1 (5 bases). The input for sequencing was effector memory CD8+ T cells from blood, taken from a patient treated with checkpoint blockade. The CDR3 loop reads CASSLSSGMGTRINQPQHF. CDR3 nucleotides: TGTGCCAGCAGTTTATCGTCGGGTATGGGGACTCGTATCAATCAGCCCCAGCATTTT.